This T cell receptor (beta chain) derives from a study of T cell responses to AZD1222 COVID-19 vaccine. Findings and caveats of the study: Of spike-specific TCRs, nearly half reportedly target regions left unmutated in variants.

Germline V gene lookup returns CDR1 SGHRS and CDR2 YFSETQ. The CDR3 spans 13 residues. The V and J ends lost 0 bases and 1 base respectively, with 4 bases between them. Using immunoSEQ multiplex PCR, the repertoire was profiled, and TCRdb retains in-frame clones only, with some absent. The sample has around 100,000 clones, roughly 91% seen once. On this clone itself: Its antigen is undetermined. Additional DNA sequences in this sample encode the identical CDR3.

This clonotype was sampled from an adult in good health. The chain employs TRBV5-1 and TRBJ1-1; D gene ambiguous. The source was peripheral blood, collected on day 0 of AZD1222 vaccination. The CDR3 coding sequence is TGCGCCAGCAGCTTGGCCCAGAACACTGAAGCTTTCTTT. Translation gives CASSLAQNTEAFF.